These 6 T cell receptor beta chains were sequenced from one sample in a study of human T cells and chemical hapten exposure. Unfractionated whole blood was the source from which total RNA was extracted. TCRdb reprocessed the 5' RACE reads with MiXCR, giving one entry per CDR3 protein. The table lists under 85,000 distinct CDR3 sequences, about 8% of them singletons. The receptors were sampled from a male donor in good health.

The chain uses TRBV7-8 and TRBJ1-2; 11 bases line up with TRBD1. The CDR3 loop spans 15 amino acids. V shed 5 bases and J 4 bases; nucleotides not matched to a gene: 6. The germline gives CDR1 SGHVS, CDR2 FQNEAQ. The CDR3 nucleotides are TGTGCCAGCAGCCCGGATGGGACAGGGGGCTATGGCTACACCTTC. Residues: CASSPDGTGGYGYTF. Filled out from reference TRBV7-8 and TRBJ1-2, the complete variable domain reads GAGVSQSPRYKVAKRGQDVALRCDPISGHVSLFWYQQALGQGPEFLTYFQNEAQLDKSGLPSDRFFAERPEGSVSTLKIQRTQQEDSAVYLCASSPDGTGGYGYTFGSGTRLTVV.

This sequence joins TRBV20-1 and TRBJ2-1, with TRBD2 matching 10 bases. Germline lookup yields CDR1 DFQATT and CDR2 SNEGSKA (reference sequence). J gave up 4 bases and V 0 bases, and 21 bases lay outside the gene matches. This CDR3 region has 21 residues. CDR3 in DNA: TGCAGTGCTAGAGATTTACTAGCGGGGATAGAGCGGGGGTCCCTATACAATGAGCAGTTCTTC. Its protein is CSARDLLAGIERGSLYNEQFF.

In its sample, this clonotype was seen many times. The chain links TRBV28 to TRBJ1-1; 10 nucleotides agree with TRBD1. CDR1 and CDR2 from the germline V gene are MDHEN and SYDVKM. The CDR3 contains 16 residues. J gave up 7 bases and V 2 bases, and 10 bases lay outside the gene matches. Written as DNA, the CDR3 is TGTGCCAGCAGTTTACACCGGACAGGGGGAAAGCGTGAAGCTTTCTTT. Its protein product is CASSLHRTGGKREAFF.

This clonotype was counted ten times or more. The chain joins TRBV2 to TRBJ1-3; D gene ambiguous. Looked up from germline, CDR1 is SNHLY and CDR2 is FYNNEI. The CDR3 has 13 amino acids. Trimming pared 8 bases from V and 4 bases from J, leaving 12 bases between. This CDR3 reads CASSIRAGNTIYF. The CDR3, as DNA: TGTGCCAGCTCAATCCGGGCCGGAAACACCATATATTTT.

Concerning this clonotype: At one boundary the junction diverges from the germline segment, which might be a read error. V usage is TRBV5-1 and J usage is TRBJ2-3; D is uncertain. The CDR3 extends over 15 amino acids. CDR1 and CDR2 (germline): SGHRS, YFSETQ. Here the CDR3 DNA reads TGCGACAGCAGCTTGGTGAAAGGTGGTACAGATACGCAGTATTTT. It is translated as CDSSLVKGGTDTQYF.

This clonotype occurred a few times. This chain uses TRBV7-8 with TRBJ2-5, with TRBD1 as a possible D gene (6 bases). CDR3 length: 14 amino acids. The germline V gene has CDR1 SGHVS and CDR2 FQNEAQ. Trimming took off 7 bases at V and 2 bases at J, with 14 bases between the two ends. The CDR3 loop reads CASIPQGFQETQYF. CDR3 DNA: TGTGCCAGCATCCCCCAGGGGTTTCAAGAGACCCAGTACTTC.